The following is a T cell receptor beta chain sequence with its context. Its matching antigen is unknown. Ophthalmopathy cases met thresholds of Clinical Activity Score at least 3, NOSPECS grade at least 4 and duration under 3 months. Every diagnosis used clinical symptoms, serum thyroxine and TRAb, thyroid ultrasound and orbital computed tomography. This sample is drawn from a study of T cells in Graves' hyperthyroidism and ophthalmopathy. Points from the study as a whole: The model anticipated ophthalmopathy a median around 6 months pre-onset.

Authors of the study amplified TCR beta CDR3 regions from RNA transcripts. HTBI primers drove first-round RT-PCR of the TCR CDR3. From the multiplex PCR reads, TCRdb called clonotypes with MiXCR, one entry per CDR3 protein. This table has around 600,000 distinct CDR3 sequences, about 14% appearing once. Material for sequencing was blood. The clonotype was recovered from a woman under 30 with Graves' ophthalmopathy.

CDR3 DNA sequence: TGTGCCAGCAGTGGGACTAGCGGGAGGAGCTCCTACAATGAGCAGTTCTTC. This sequence encodes CASSGTSGRSSYNEQFF. V usage is TRBV2 and J usage is TRBJ2-1; the match to TRBD2 covers 14 bases. The CDR3 extends over 17 amino acids. Germline loops: CDR1 SNHLY, CDR2 FYNNEI. The V gene end was trimmed by 4 bases and the J gene end by 0 bases; junction bases not matched to a gene: 2.